The T cell receptor (beta chain) under discussion was sequenced for a study of blood T cells in healthy people across ages. It was with a sample-barcoded 5' primer and a J-beta primer mix that a second PCR of roughly 7 to 12 cycles was run. TCRdb analysed the 5' RACE reads with MiXCR anew, one entry per CDR3 protein. The data show about 1.1 million distinct CDR3 sequences, more than 30% seen once. Germline V gives CDR1 GTSNPN, CDR2 SVGIG (reference sequence). With 3 bases removed from V and 0 bases from J, the gap between germline ends came to 11 bases. This CDR3 has 14 residues. The sequenced sample consisted of blood. This TCR came from a man younger than 35 in good health. The gene calls are TRBV30 and TRBJ1-1, with D possibly TRBD1 on 6 matching bases. The CDR3 region has the DNA TGTGCCTGGAGGGACAGCGGGTTGAACACTGAAGCTTTCTTT. Translation gives CAWRDSGLNTEAFF.